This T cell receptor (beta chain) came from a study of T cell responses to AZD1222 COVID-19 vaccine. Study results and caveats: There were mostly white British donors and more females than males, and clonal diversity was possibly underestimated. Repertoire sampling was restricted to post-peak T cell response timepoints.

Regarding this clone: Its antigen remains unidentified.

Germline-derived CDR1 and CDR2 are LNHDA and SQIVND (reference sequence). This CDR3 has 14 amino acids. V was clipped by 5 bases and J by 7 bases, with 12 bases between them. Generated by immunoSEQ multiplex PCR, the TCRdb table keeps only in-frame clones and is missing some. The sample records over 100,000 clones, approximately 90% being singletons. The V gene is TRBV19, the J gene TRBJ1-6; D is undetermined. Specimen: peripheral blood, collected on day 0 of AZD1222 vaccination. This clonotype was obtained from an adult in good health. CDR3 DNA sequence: TGTGCCAGTAGTGGCGAGCGGGGAAATTCACCCCTCCACTTT. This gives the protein CASSGERGNSPLHF.